This T cell receptor (beta chain) stems from a study of T cell changes during pregnancy in multiple sclerosis (dated by TCRdb to the late 2010s). Regarding the research as a whole: The study looked at changes in the T cell repertoire across pregnancy in women with multiple sclerosis.

As regards this clone: Its binding antigen is unknown. One base away there is no much larger clone; base qualities are not given.

Library generation was performed with the immunoSEQ multiplex PCR assay. The source is immuneACCESS, and TCRdb retained only in-frame sequences with V and J called. Part of the clones is not carried over; for the studies checked, unresolved V genes explain less than half of this, and the remainder is unexplained. Across this sample there are around 36,000 clones, with roughly 90% seen only once. Together, the top ten hold roughly 13% of the sample. The CDR3, cysteine through phenylalanine, is 15 amino acids long. Only the CDR3 portion is preserved as DNA: 45 bases, with reading frame beginning at the first base. Based on the germline V gene (reference sequence), the CDR1 and CDR2 sequences are PRHDT and FYEKMQ. V lost 4 bases and J lost 5 bases, and the count of bases not matched to a germline gene is 4.

The sequence was obtained from a female donor with multiple sclerosis, enrolled in a pregnancy study. The chain links TRBV13 with TRBJ2-2, and 10 bases in between align with TRBD1. The sequencing used CD8+ T cells from peripheral blood mononuclear cells, collected in the first trimester of pregnancy. This receptor carries the CDR3 CASSWGQGSTGELFF. The DNA reads TGTGCCAGCAGCTGGGGACAGGGGTCTACCGGGGAGCTGTTTTTT. With all but the CDR3 taken from the reference TRBV13 and TRBJ2-2 genes, the full variable domain is: AAGVIQSPRHLIKEKRETATLKCYPIPRHDTVYWYQQGPGQDPQFLISFYEKMQSDKGSIPDRFSAQQFSDYHSELNMSSLELGDSALYFCASSWGQGSTGELFFGEGSRLTVL.